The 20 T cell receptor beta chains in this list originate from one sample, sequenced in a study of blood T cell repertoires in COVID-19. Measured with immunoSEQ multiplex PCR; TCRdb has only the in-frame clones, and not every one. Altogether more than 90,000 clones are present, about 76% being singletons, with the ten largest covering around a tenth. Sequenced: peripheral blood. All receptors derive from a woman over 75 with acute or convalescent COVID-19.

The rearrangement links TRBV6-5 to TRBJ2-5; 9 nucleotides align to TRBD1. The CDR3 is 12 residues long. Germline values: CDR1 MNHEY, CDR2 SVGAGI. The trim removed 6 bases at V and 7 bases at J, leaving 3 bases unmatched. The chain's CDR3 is CASRWDRVTQYF. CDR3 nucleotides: TGTGCCAGCAGGTGGGACAGGGTGACCCAGTACTTC.

CDR3 residues: CSVVPQERSYNEQFF. The CDR3, as DNA: TGCAGCGTTGTTCCGCAGGAACGCTCCTACAATGAGCAGTTCTTC. This chain uses TRBV29-1 with TRBJ2-1; no reliable D call. The CDR3 is 15 amino acids. Germline V gives CDR1 SQVTM, CDR2 ANQGSEA. V gave up 4 bases and J gave up 0 bases, with 13 bases separating them.

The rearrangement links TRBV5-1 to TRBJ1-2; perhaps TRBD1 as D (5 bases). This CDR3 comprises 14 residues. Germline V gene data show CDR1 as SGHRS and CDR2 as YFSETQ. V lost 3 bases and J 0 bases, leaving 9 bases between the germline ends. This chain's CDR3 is CASSWTNSNYGYTF. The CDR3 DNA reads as TGCGCCAGCAGCTGGACAAACTCTAACTATGGCTACACCTTC.

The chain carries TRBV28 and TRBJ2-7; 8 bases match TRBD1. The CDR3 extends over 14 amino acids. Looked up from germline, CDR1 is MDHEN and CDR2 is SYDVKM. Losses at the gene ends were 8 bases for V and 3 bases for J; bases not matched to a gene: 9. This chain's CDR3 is CASLTGGQVYEQYF. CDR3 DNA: TGTGCCAGCCTTACAGGGGGTCAAGTCTACGAGCAGTACTTC.

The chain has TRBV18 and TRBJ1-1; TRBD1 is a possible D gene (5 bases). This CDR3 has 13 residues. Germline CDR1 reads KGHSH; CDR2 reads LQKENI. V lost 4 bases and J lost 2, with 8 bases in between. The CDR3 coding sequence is TGTGCCAGCTCACGGGGCCTTAACACTGAAGCTTTCTTT. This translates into CASSRGLNTEAFF.

CDR3 sequence (DNA): TGTGCCAGCTCACTAGACGGGACTAGCTATGAGCAGTTCTTC. Amino acids: CASSLDGTSYEQFF. The rearrangement links TRBV18 to TRBJ2-1; TRBD2 matches at 9 bases. CDR3 length: 14 amino acids. In germline, CDR1 is KGHSH, CDR2 LQKENI. The ends lost 4 bases at V and 8 bases at J; junction bases unmatched: 6.

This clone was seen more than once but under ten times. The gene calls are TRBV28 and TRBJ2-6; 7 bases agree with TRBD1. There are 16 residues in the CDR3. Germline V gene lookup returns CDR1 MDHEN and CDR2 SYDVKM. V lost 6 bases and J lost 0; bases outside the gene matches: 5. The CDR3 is CASSTGQLSGANVLTF. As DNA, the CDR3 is TGTGCCAGCAGCACGGGACAGCTCTCTGGGGCCAACGTCCTGACTTTC.

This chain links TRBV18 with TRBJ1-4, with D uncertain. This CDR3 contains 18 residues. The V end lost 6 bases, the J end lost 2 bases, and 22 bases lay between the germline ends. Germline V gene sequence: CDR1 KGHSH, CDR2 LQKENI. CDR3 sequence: CASSRNPGRISTNEKLFF. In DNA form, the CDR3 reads TGTGCCAGCTCGAGGAACCCGGGGAGGATCAGTACTAATGAAAAACTGTTTTTT.

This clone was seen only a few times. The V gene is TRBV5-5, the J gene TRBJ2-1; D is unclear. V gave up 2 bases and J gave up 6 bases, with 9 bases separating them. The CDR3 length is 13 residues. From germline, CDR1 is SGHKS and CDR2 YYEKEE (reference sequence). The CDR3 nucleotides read TGTGCCAGCAGCTTTTGGGCAGGCAATGAGCAGTTCTTC. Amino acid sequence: CASSFWAGNEQFF.

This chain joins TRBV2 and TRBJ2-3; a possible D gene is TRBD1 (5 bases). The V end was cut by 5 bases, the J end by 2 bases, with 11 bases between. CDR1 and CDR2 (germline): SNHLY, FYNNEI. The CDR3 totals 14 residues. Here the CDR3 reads CASSLDSVTDTQYF. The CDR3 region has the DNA TGTGCCAGCAGTCTAGACAGTGTCACAGATACGCAGTATTTT.

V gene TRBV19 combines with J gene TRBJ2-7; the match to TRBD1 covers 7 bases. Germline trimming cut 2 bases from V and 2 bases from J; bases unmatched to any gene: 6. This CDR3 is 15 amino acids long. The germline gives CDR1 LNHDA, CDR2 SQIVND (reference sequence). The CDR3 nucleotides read TGTGCCAGTAGTATAATTTCCGGGACAGCCTACGAGCAGTACTTC. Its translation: CASSIISGTAYEQYF. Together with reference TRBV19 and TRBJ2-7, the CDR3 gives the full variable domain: DGGITQSPKYLFRKEGQNVTLSCEQNLNHDAMYWYRQDPGQGLRLIYYSQIVNDFQKGDIAEGYSVSREKKESFPLTVTSAQKNPTAFYLCASSIISGTAYEQYFGPGTRLTVT.

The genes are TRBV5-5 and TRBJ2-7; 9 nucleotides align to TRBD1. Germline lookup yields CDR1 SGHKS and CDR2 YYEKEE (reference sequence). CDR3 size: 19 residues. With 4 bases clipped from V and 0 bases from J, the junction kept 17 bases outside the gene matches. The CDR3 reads CASSAVDRGLLLFSYEQYF. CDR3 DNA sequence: TGTGCCAGCAGCGCCGTGGACAGGGGTTTATTACTCTTCTCCTACGAGCAGTACTTC.

The CDR3 coding sequence is TGTGCCAGTATCGCCCCCGGACAGGGTGGGATCGTG. Its translation is CASIAPGQGGIV. This rearrangement joins TRBV19 to TRBJ2-7; 8 positions match TRBD1. The V gene's germline CDR1 is LNHDA and CDR2 SQIVND (reference sequence). There are 12 residues in the CDR3.

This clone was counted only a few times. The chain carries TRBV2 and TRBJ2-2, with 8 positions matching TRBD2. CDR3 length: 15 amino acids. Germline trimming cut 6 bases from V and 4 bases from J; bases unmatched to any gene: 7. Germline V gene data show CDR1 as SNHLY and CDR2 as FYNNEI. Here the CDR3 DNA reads TGTGCCAGCAGGCCCGGGGGGGCTGGCACCGGGGAGCTGTTTTTT. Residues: CASRPGGAGTGELFF. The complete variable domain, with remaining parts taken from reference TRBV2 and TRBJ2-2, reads EPEVTQTPSHQVTQMGQEVILRCVPISNHLYFYWYRQILGQKVEFLVSFYNNEISEKSEIFDDQFSVERPDGSNFTLKIRSTKLEDSAMYFCASRPGGAGTGELFFGEGSRLTVL.

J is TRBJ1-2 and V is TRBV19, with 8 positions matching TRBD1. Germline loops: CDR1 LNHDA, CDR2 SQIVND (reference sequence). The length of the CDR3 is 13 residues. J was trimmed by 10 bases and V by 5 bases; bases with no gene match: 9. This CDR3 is CASSSDREDTYTF. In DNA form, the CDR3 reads TGTGCCAGTAGTTCGGACAGGGAGGACACCTACACCTTC.

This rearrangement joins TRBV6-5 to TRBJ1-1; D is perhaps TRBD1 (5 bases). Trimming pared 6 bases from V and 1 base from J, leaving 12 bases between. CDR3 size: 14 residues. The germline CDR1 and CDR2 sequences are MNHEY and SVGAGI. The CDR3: CASRLGEGNTEAFF. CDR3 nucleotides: TGTGCCAGCAGGTTAGGGGAGGGGAACACTGAAGCTTTCTTT.

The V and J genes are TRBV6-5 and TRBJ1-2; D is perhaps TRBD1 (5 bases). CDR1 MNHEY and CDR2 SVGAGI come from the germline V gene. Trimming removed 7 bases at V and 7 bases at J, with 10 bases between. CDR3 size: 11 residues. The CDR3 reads CASKWGGGYTF. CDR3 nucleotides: TGTGCCAGCAAATGGGGGGGTGGCTACACCTTC.

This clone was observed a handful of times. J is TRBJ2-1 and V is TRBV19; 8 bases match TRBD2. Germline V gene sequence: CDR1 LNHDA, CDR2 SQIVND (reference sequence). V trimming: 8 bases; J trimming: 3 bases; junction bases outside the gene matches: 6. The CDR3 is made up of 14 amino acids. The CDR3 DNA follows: TGTGCCAGTGACCGGGGGGGAAGCTACAATGAGCAGTTCTTC. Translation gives CASDRGGSYNEQFF.

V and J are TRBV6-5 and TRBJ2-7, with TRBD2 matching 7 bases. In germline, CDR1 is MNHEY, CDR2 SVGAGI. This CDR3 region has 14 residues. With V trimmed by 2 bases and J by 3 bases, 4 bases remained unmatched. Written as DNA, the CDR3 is TGTGCCAGCAGTTACGGGAGGGGATACTACGAGCAGTACTTC. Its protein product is CASSYGRGYYEQYF.

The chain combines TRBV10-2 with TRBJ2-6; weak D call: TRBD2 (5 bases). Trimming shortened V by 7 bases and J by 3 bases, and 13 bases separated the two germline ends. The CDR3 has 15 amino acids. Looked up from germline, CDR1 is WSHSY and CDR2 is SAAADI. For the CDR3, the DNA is TGCGCCAGCAAGCCCGAGGGAAGTGGGGCCAACGTCCTGACTTTC. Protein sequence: CASKPEGSGANVLTF.